This T cell receptor beta chain was found in a study of control samples from healthy donors and cancer patients. Using immunoSEQ multiplex PCR, the repertoire was profiled, and TCRdb retains in-frame clones only, with some absent. The repertoire includes around 130,000 clones, roughly 90% of them detected once, and 3.2% sits in the top ten. The receptor was isolated from a man aged 45 to 65 in good health. What was sequenced was blood.

Written as DNA, the CDR3 is TGCGCCAGCAGCACGGACGGGTTTACGTACGAGCAGTACTTC. Protein: CASSTDGFTYEQYF. The chain uses TRBV5-1 and TRBJ2-7; D uncertain. The CDR3 is 14 residues long. Germline CDR1 is SGHRS and CDR2 is YFSETQ. V lost 4 bases, J lost 4 bases, and 15 bases lay in between.